Here is one T cell receptor beta chain with its context. CDR3 length: 13 amino acids. Trimming stripped 4 bases from V and 7 bases from J, with 13 bases between. Germline CDR1 and CDR2: LGHDT and YNNKEL (reference sequence). In the original analysis: Quantification of nucleated cells was approximated via reference gene primer amplification. Clones were sequenced by immunoSEQ multiplex PCR, and TCRdb holds only the in-frame ones, with some missing. For V, J and clone size, that table is used; D and trimming come from the DNA. The sample lists around 120,000 clones, about 87% occurring once. The sample originates from a study of blood T cell repertoires in COVID-19. Across the whole study: COVID-19 samples collected from the United States, Italy and Spain covered acute and convalescent phases. PBMCs, B-cell-depleted T cells, or T cells were the source of the cDNA or gDNA that made up the material.

Material: peripheral blood. This TCR was sampled from a woman aged 65 to 85 with acute or convalescent COVID-19. The gene calls are TRBV3-1 (or the pseudogene TRBV3-2) and TRBJ1-1; possibly TRBD1 for D (5 bases). CDR3 nucleotide sequence: TGTGCCAGCAGCCGGTCGGACATTGGTGAAGCTTTCTTT. Amino acid sequence: CASSRSDIGEAFF.